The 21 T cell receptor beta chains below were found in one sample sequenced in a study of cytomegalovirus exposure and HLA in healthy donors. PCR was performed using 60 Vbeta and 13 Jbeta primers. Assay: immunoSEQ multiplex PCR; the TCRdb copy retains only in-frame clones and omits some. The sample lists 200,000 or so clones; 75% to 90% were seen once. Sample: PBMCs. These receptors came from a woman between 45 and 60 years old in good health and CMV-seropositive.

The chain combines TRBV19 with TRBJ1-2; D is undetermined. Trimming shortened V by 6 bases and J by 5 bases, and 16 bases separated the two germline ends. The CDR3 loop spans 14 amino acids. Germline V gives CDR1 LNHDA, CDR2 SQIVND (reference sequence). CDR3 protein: CASRPRMELYGYTF. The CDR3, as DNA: TGTGCCAGTAGACCCCGAATGGAGCTTTATGGCTACACCTTC.

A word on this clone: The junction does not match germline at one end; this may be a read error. The CDR3 DNA sequence: TGTTCCAGCAGCTCCCTCGGGGCTGAAGCTTTCTTT. Amino acid sequence: CSSSSLGAEAFF. The chain employs TRBV7-9 and TRBJ1-1; D remains unclear. The CDR3 covers 12 residues. CDR1 and CDR2 from the germline V gene are SEHNR and FQNEAQ (reference sequence).

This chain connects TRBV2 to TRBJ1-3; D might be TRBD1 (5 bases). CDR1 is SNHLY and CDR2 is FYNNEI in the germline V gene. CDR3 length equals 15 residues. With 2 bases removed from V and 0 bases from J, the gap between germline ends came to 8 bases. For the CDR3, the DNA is TGTGCCAGCAGTGAATACAGGATCTCTGGAAACACCATATATTTT. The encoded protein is CASSEYRISGNTIYF.

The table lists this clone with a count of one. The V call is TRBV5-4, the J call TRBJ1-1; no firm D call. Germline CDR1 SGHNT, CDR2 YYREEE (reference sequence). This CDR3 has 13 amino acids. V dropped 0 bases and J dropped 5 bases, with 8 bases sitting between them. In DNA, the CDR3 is TGTGCCAGCAGCTTGGACCAGATAACTGAAGCTTTCTTT. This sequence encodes CASSLDQITEAFF.

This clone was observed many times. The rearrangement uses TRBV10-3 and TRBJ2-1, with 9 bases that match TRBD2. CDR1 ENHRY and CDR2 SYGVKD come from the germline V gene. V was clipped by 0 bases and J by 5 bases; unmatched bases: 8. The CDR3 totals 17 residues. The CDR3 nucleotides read TGTGCCATCAGTGAGTCGAGGGCTAGCGGGGATCACAATGAGCAGTTCTTC. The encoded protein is CAISESRASGDHNEQFF.

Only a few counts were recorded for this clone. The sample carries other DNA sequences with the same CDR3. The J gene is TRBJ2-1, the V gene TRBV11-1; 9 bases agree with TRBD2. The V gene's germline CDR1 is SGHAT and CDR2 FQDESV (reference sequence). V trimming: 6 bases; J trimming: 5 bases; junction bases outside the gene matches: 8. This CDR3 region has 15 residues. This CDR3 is CASSRGLAGNNEQFF. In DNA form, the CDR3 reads TGTGCCAGCAGTCGTGGGCTAGCGGGAAACAATGAGCAGTTCTTC.

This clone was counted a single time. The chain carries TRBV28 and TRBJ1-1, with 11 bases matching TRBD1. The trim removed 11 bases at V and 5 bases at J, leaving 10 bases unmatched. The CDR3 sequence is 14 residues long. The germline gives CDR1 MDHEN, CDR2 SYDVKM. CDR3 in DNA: TGTGCCTCTTCCGGGACAGGGGGTCGTACTGAAGCTTTCTTT. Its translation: CASSGTGGRTEAFF.

The CDR3 region is CASSSKTSGSGETQYF. In nucleotides, the CDR3 is TGTGCCAGCAGCTCGAAGACTAGCGGGAGCGGTGAGACCCAGTACTTC. The rearrangement uses TRBV5-4 and TRBJ2-5, with TRBD2 matching over 12 bases. The CDR3 runs 16 residues. CDR1 is SGHNT and CDR2 is YYREEE in the germline V gene (reference sequence). The V and J ends lost 3 bases and 5 bases, in that order; junction bases with no gene match: 8. Full variable domain (remainder filled in from reference TRBV5-4 and TRBJ2-5): ETGVTQSPTHLIKTRGQQVTLRCSSQSGHNTVSWYQQALGQGPQFIFQYYREEENGRGNFPPRFSGLQFPNYSSELNVNALELDDSALYLCASSSKTSGSGETQYFGPGTRLLVL.

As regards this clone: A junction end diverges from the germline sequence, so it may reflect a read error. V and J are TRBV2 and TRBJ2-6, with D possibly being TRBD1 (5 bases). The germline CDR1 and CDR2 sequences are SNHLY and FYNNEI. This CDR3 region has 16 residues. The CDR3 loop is CASSGLGGAGANGLTF. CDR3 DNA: TGTGCCAGCAGTGGACTGGGTGGGGCTGGGGCCAACGGCCTGACTTTC.

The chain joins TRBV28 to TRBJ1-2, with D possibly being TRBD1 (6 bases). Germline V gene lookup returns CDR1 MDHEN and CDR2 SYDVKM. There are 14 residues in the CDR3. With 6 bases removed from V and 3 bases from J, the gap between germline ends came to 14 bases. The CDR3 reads CASRTQGFYYGYTF. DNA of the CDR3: TGTGCCAGCAGAACGCAGGGGTTTTACTATGGCTACACCTTC.

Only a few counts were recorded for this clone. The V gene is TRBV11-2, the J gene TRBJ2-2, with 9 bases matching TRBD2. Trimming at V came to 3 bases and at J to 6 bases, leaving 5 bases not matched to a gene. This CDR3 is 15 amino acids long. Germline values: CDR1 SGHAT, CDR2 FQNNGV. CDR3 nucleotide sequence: TGTGCCAGCAGCTTTAGCGGGAGATACGCCGGGGAGCTGTTTTTT. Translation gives CASSFSGRYAGELFF.

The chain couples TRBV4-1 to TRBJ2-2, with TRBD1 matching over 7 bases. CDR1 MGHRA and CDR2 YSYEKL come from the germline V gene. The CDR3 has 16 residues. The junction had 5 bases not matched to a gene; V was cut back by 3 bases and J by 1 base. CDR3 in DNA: TGCGCCAGCAGCCAGGGACAGATAATGAACACCGGGGAGCTGTTTTTT. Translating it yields CASSQGQIMNTGELFF.

CDR3 protein: CASSQDRPSTDTQYF. The CDR3 region has the DNA TGTGCCAGCAGCCAGGACAGGCCCAGCACAGATACGCAGTATTTT. The chain combines TRBV7-9 with TRBJ2-3; 7 bases map to TRBD1. Germline V CDR1 and CDR2: SEHNR, FQNEAQ (reference sequence). The CDR3 extends over 15 amino acids. V lost 5 bases to trimming and J lost 0 bases; unmatched junction nucleotides: 5.

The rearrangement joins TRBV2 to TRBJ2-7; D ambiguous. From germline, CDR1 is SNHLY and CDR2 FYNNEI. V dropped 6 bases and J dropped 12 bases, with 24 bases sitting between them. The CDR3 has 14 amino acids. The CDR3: CASSYRVPGMSGYF. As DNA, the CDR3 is TGTGCCAGCAGCTACCGGGTCCCCGGTATGAGTGGGTACTTC.

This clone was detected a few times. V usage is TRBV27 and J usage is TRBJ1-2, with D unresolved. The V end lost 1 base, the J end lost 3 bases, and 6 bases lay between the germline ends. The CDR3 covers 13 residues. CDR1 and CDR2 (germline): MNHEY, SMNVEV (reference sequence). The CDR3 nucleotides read TGTGCCAGCAGTTTATACGCAGACTATGGCTACACCTTC. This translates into CASSLYADYGYTF.

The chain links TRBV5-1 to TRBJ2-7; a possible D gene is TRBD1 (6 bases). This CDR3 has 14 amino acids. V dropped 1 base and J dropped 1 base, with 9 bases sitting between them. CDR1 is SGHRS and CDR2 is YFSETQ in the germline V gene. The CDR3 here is CASSLLGASYEQYF. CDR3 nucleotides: TGCGCCAGCAGCTTGCTGGGGGCGTCCTACGAGCAGTACTTC. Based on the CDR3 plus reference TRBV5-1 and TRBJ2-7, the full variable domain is KAGVTQTPRYLIKTRGQQVTLSCSPISGHRSVSWYQQTPGQGLQFLFEYFSETQRNKGNFPGRFSGRQFSNSRSEMNVSTLELGDSALYLCASSLLGASYEQYFGPGTRLTVT.

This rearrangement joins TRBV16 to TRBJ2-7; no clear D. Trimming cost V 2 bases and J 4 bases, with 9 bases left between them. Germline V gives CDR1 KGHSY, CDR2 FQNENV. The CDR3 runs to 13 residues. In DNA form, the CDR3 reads TGTGCCAGCAGCCAAGACTTAAGATACGAGCAGTACTTC. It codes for CASSQDLRYEQYF.

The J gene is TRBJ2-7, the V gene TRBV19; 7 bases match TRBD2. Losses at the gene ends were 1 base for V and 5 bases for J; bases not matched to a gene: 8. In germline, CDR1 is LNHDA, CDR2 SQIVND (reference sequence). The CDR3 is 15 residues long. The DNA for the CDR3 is TGTGCCAGTAGTATAGGGGAGGGCGCGGGCGACGAGCAGTACTTC. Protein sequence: CASSIGEGAGDEQYF.

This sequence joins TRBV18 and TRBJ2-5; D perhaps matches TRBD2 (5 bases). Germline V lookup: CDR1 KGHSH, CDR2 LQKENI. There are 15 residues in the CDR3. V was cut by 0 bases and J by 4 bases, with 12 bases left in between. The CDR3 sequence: CASSPPSQGGETQYF. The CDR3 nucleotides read TGTGCCAGCTCACCACCGTCCCAAGGAGGAGAGACCCAGTACTTC.

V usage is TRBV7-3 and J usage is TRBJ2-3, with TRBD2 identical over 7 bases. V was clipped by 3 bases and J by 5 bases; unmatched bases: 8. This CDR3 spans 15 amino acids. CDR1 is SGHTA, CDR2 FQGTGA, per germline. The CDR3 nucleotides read TGTGCCAGCAGCTTTGGGGGAGGGCCTGGAGATACGCAGTATTTT. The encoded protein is CASSFGGGPGDTQYF.

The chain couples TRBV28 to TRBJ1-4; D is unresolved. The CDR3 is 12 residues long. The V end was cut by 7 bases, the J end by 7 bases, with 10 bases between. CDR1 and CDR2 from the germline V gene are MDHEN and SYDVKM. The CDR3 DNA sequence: TGTGCCAGCACGGAGGCGACTGAAAAACTGTTTTTT. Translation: CASTEATEKLFF.